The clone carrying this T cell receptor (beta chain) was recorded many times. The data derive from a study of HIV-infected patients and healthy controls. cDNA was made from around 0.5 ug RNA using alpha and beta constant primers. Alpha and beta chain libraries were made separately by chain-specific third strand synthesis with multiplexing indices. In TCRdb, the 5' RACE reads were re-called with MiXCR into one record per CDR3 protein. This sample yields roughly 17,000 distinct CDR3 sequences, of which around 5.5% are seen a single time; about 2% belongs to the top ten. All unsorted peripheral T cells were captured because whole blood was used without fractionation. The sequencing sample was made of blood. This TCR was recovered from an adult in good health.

The chain's CDR3 is CASSRWEFLNTEAFF. DNA for the CDR3: TGCGCCAGCAGCAGATGGGAGTTCTTGAACACTGAAGCTTTCTTT. The chain uses TRBV5-1 and TRBJ1-1; D ambiguous. The ends were cut back, 4 bases at V and 0 bases at J, with 13 bases in the middle. This CDR3 has 15 amino acids. Germline V gives CDR1 SGHRS, CDR2 YFSETQ.